This T cell receptor beta chain stems from a study of OX40 agonist ivuxolimab in advanced cancers. Trimming took 4 bases from V and 4 from J, leaving 16 bases between them. Germline V gene lookup returns CDR1 SGHTA and CDR2 FQGTGA. The CDR3 extends over 15 amino acids. The repertoire was sequenced with immunoSEQ multiplex PCR; TCRdb's copy has only in-frame clones and lacks some. The sample lists roughly 83,000 clones; approximately 84% were seen once. This TCR derives from an adult with an advanced solid tumor such as melanoma, head and neck, liver or kidney cancer. Sample: CD4+ or CD8+ T cells sorted from blood, taken in a trial of the OX40 agonist ivuxolimab. The V gene is TRBV7-3, the J gene TRBJ1-1; unclear D gene. The CDR3 sequence is CASSSGRVPGTEAFF. The CDR3 bases are TGTGCCAGCAGCTCCGGCCGGGTCCCCGGCACTGAAGCTTTCTTT. The complete variable domain, with remaining parts taken from reference TRBV7-3 and TRBJ1-1, reads GAGVSQTPSNKVTEKGKYVELRCDPISGHTALYWYRQSLGQGPEFLIYFQGTGAADDSGLPNDRFFAVRPEGSVSTLKIQRTERGDSAVYLCASSSGRVPGTEAFFGQGTRLTVV.